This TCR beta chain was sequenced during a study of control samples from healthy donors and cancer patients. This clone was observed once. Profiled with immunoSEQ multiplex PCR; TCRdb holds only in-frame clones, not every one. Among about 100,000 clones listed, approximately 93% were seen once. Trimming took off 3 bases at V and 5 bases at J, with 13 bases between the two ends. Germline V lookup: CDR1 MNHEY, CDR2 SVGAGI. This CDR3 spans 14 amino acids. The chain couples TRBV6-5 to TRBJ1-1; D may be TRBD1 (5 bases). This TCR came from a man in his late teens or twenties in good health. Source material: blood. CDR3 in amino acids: CASSYGAGGTEAFF. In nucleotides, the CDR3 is TGTGCCAGCAGTTATGGGGCAGGAGGGACTGAAGCTTTCTTT.